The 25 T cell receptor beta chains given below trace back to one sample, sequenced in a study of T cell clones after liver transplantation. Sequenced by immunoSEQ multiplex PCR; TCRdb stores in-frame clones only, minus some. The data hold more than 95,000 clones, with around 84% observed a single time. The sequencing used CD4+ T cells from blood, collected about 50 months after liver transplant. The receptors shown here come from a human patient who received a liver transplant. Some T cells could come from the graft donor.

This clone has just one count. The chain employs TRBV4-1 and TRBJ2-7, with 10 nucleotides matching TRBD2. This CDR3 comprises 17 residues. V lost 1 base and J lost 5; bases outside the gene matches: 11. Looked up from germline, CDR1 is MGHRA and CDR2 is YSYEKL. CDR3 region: CASSQVDLGLASHEQYF. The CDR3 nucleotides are TGCGCCAGCAGCCAAGTTGACTTGGGACTAGCGAGCCACGAGCAGTACTTC.

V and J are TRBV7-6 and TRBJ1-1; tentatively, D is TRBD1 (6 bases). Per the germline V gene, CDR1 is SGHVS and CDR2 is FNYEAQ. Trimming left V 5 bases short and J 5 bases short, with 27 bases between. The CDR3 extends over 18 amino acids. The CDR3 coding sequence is TGTGCCAGCAGCCCGTGGGGAAACACCAGGGGCCCCAGGACTGAAGCTTTCTTT. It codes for CASSPWGNTRGPRTEAFF. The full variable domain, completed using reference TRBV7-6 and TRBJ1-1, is GAGVSQSPRYKVTKRGQDVALRCDPISGHVSLYWYRQALGQGPEFLTYFNYEAQQDKSGLPNDRFSAERPEGSISTLTIQRTEQRDSAMYRCASSPWGNTRGPRTEAFFGQGTRLTVV.

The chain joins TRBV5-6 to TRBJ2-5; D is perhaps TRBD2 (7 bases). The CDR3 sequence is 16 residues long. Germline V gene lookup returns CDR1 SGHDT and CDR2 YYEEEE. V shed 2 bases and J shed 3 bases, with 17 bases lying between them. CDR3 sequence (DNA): TGTGCCAGCAGCTTATTTGCGGGGGCCGGGAAAGAGACCCAGTACTTC. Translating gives CASSLFAGAGKETQYF.

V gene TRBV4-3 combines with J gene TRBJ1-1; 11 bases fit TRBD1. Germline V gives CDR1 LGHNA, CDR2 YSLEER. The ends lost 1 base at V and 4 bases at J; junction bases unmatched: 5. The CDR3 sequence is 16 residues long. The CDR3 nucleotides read TGCGCCAGCAGCCAAGGGACCGGGACAGGGGGCACTGAAGCTTTCTTT. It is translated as CASSQGTGTGGTEAFF.

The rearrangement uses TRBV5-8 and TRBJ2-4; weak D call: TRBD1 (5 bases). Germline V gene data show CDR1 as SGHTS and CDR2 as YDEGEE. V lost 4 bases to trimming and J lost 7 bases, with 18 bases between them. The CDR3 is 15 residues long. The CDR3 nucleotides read TGTGCCAGCAGCCTACAAGGGGTCCCGGTTAACATTCAGTACTTC. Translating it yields CASSLQGVPVNIQYF. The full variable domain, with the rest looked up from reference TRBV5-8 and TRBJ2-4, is EAGVTQSPTHLIKTRGQQATLRCSPISGHTSVYWYQQALGLGLQFLLWYDEGEERNRGNFPPRFSGRQFPNYSSELNVNALELEDSALYLCASSLQGVPVNIQYFGAGTRLSVL.

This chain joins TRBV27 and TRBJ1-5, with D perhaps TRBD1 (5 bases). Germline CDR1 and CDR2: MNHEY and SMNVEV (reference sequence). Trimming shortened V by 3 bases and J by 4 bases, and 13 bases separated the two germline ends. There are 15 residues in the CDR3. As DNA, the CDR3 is TGTGCCAGCAGTTTTGGACAAAATAGGAATCAGCCCCAGCATTTT. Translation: CASSFGQNRNQPQHF.

The CDR3 is CASSPRETANTEAFF. Written as DNA, the CDR3 is TGTGCCAGCAGTCCTCGAGAGACAGCGAACACTGAAGCTTTCTTT. V gene TRBV27 combines with J gene TRBJ1-1; D possibly corresponds to TRBD1 (5 bases). Germline-derived CDR1 and CDR2 are MNHEY and SMNVEV (reference sequence). The length of the CDR3 is 15 residues. V was trimmed by 5 bases and J by 1 base, leaving 14 bases between them.

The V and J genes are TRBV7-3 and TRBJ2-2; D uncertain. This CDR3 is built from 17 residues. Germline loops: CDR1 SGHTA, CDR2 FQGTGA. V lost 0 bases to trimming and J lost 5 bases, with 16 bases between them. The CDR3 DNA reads TGTGCCAGCAGCTTAACGTTTGAGTTCGCCGGGACCGGGGAGCTGTTTTTT. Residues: CASSLTFEFAGTGELFF.

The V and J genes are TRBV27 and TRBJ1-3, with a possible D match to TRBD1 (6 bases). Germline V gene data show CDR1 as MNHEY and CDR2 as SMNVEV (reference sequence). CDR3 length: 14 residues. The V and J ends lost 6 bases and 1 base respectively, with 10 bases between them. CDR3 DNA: TGTGCCAGCAGGGCGGGGGCATCTGGAAACACCATATATTTT. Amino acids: CASRAGASGNTIYF.

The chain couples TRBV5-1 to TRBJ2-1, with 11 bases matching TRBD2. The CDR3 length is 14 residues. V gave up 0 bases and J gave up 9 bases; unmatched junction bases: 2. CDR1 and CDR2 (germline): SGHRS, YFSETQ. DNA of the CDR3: TGCGCCAGCAGCTTGGCTAGCGGGAGGAGTGAGCAGTTCTTC. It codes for CASSLASGRSEQFF.

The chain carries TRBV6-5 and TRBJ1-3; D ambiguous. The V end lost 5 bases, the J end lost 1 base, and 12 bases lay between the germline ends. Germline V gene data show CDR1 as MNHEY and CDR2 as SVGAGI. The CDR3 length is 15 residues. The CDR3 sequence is CASSLRTGSGNTIYF. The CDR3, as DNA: TGTGCCAGCAGTCTACGGACCGGTTCTGGAAACACCATATATTTT.

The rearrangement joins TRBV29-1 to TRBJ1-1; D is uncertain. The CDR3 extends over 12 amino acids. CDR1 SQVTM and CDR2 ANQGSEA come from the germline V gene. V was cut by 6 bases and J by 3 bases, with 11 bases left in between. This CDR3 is CSVREGYTEAFF. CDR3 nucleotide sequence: TGCAGCGTACGTGAGGGCTACACTGAAGCTTTCTTT.

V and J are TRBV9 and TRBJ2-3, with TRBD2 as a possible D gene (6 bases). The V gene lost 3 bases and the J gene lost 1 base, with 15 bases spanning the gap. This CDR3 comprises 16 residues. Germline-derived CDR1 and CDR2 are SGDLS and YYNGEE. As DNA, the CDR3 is TGTGCCAGCAGCGACGGGGCGGGACGGGGCACAGATACGCAGTATTTT. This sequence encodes CASSDGAGRGTDTQYF. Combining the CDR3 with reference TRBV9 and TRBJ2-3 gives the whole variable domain DSGVTQTPKHLITATGQRVTLRCSPRSGDLSVYWYQQSLDQGLQFLIQYYNGEERAKGNILERFSAQQFPDLHSELNLSSLELGDSALYFCASSDGAGRGTDTQYFGPGTRLTVL.

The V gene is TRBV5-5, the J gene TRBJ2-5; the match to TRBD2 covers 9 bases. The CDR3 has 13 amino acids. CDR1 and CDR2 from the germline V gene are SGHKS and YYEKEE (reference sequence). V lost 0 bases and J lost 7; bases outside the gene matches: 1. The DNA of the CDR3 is TGTGCCAGCAGCTTGGGGACTAGCGCGACCCAGTACTTC. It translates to CASSLGTSATQYF.

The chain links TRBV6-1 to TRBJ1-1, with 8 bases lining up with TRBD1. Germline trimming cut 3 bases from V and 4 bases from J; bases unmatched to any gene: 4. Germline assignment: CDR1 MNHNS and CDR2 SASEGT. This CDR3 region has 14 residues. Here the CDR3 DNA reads TGTGCCAGCAGTGACACTACAGGGGGCACTGAAGCTTTCTTT. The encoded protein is CASSDTTGGTEAFF.

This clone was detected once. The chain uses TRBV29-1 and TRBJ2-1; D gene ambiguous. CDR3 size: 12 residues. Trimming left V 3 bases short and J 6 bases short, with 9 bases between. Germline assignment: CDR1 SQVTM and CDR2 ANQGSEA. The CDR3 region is CSVDPETNEQFF. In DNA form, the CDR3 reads TGCAGCGTTGATCCAGAAACCAATGAGCAGTTCTTC.

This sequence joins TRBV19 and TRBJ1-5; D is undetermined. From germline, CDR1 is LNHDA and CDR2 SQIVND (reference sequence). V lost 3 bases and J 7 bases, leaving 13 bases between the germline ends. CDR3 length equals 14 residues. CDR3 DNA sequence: TGTGCCAGTAGTATGAGGAGGGAAGGACAGCCCCAGCATTTT. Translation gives CASSMRREGQPQHF.

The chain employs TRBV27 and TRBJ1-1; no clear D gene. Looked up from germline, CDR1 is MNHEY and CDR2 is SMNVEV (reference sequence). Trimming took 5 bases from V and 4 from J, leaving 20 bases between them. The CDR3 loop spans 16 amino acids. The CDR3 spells CASSARPGDFPTEAFF. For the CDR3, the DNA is TGTGCCAGCAGTGCTAGGCCCGGAGATTTCCCCACTGAAGCTTTCTTT.

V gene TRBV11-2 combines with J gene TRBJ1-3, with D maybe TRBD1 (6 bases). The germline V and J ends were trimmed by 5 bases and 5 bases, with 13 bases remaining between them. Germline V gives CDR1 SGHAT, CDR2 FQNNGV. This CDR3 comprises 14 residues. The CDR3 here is CASSPRTVRNTIYF. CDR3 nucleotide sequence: TGTGCCAGCAGCCCTCGGACAGTTCGAAACACCATATATTTT. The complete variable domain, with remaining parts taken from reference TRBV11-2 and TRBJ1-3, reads EAGVAQSPRYKIIEKRQSVAFWCNPISGHATLYWYQQILGQGPKLLIQFQNNGVVDDSQLPKDRFSAERLKGVDSTLKIQPAKLEDSAVYLCASSPRTVRNTIYFGEGSWLTVV.

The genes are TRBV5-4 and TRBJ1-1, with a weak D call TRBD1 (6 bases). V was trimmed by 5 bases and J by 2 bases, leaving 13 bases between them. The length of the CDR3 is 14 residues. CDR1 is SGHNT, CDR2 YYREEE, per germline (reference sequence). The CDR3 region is CASRKTGPNTEAFF. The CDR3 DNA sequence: TGTGCCAGCAGAAAGACAGGCCCCAACACTGAAGCTTTCTTT. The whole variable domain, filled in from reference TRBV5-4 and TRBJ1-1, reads ETGVTQSPTHLIKTRGQQVTLRCSSQSGHNTVSWYQQALGQGPQFIFQYYREEENGRGNFPPRFSGLQFPNYSSELNVNALELDDSALYLCASRKTGPNTEAFFGQGTRLTVV.

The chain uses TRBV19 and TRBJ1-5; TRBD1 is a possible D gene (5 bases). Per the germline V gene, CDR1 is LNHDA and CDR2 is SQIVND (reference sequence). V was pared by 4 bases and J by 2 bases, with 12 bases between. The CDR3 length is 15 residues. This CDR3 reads CASSTGSGRNQPQHF. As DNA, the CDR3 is TGTGCCAGTAGTACGGGGTCAGGGCGCAATCAGCCCCAGCATTTT.

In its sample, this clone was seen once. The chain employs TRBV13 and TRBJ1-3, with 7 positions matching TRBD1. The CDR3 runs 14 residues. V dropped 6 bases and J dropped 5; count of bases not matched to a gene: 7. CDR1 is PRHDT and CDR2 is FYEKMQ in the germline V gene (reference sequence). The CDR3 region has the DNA TGTGCCAGCAGGCCGACAGGGACTAGAAACACCATATATTTT. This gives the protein CASRPTGTRNTIYF.

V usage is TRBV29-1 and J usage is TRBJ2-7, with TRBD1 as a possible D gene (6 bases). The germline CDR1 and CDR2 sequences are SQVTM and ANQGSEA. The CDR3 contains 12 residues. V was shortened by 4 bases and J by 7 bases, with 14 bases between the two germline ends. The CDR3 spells CSVVRGPLEQYF. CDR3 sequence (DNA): TGCAGCGTTGTCAGGGGCCCGTTGGAGCAGTACTTC.

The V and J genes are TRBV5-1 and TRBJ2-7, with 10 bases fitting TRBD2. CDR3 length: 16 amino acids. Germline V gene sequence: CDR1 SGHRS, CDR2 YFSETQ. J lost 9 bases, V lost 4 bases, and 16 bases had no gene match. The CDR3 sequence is CASSGGPTSGRSGQYF. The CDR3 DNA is TGCGCCAGCAGCGGGGGCCCGACTAGCGGGCGTTCCGGGCAGTACTTC.

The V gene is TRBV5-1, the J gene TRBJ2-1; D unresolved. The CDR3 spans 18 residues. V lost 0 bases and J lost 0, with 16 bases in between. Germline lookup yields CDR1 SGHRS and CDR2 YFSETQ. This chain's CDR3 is CASSLGYEQENSYNEQFF. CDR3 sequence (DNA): TGCGCCAGCAGCTTGGGCTACGAGCAGGAGAACTCCTACAATGAGCAGTTCTTC. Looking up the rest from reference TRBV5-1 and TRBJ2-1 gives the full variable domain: KAGVTQTPRYLIKTRGQQVTLSCSPISGHRSVSWYQQTPGQGLQFLFEYFSETQRNKGNFPGRFSGRQFSNSRSEMNVSTLELGDSALYLCASSLGYEQENSYNEQFFGPGTRLTVL.